One sample yielded the 27 T cell receptor beta chains listed below, sequenced in a study of blood T cell repertoires in COVID-19. The repertoire was sequenced with immunoSEQ multiplex PCR; TCRdb's copy has only in-frame clones and lacks some. This table has 140,000 or so clones, 85% appearing once. Sequenced material: peripheral blood. These receptor sequences come from a man over 45 with acute or convalescent COVID-19.

The V and J genes are TRBV18 and TRBJ2-2; D unresolved. CDR1 and CDR2 (germline): KGHSH, LQKENI. The CDR3 length is 15 residues. V shed 3 bases and J shed 1 base, with 9 bases lying between them. CDR3 bases: TGTGCCAGCTCACCGTTAAATCTGAACACCGGGGAGCTGTTTTTT. Translating gives CASSPLNLNTGELFF. The whole variable domain, filled in from reference TRBV18 and TRBJ2-2, reads NAGVMQNPRHLVRRRGQEARLRCSPMKGHSHVYWYRQLPEEGLKFMVYLQKENIIDESGMPKERFSAEFPKEGPSILRIQQVVRGDSAAYFCASSPLNLNTGELFFGEGSRLTVL.

The V call is TRBV14, the J call TRBJ1-1; D ambiguous. With 4 bases removed from V and 1 base from J, the gap between germline ends came to 10 bases. This CDR3 is built from 14 residues. Germline V lookup: CDR1 SGHDN, CDR2 FVKESK. The CDR3 loop reads CASSLPGWNTEAFF. The CDR3 region has the DNA TGTGCCAGCAGCCTACCGGGTTGGAACACTGAAGCTTTCTTT.

The V call is TRBV9, the J call TRBJ1-6; 11 nucleotides match TRBD1. Germline CDR1 and CDR2: SGDLS and YYNGEE. J was trimmed by 8 bases and V by 3 bases; bases with no gene match: 4. The CDR3 loop spans 15 amino acids. CDR3: CASSATGQGDSPLHF. CDR3 DNA sequence: TGTGCCAGCAGCGCCACGGGACAGGGGGATTCACCCCTCCACTTT.

DNA of the CDR3: TGTGCCAGCAGCATCTCACAGGGGTTTAATGAAAAACTGTTTTTT. Its translation: CASSISQGFNEKLFF. This chain uses TRBV9 with TRBJ1-4; 7 positions agree with TRBD1. V dropped 4 bases and J dropped 4; count of bases not matched to a gene: 7. CDR3 size: 15 residues. The germline gives CDR1 SGDLS, CDR2 YYNGEE. Supplemented by reference TRBV9 and TRBJ1-4, the full variable domain reads DSGVTQTPKHLITATGQRVTLRCSPRSGDLSVYWYQQSLDQGLQFLIQYYNGEERAKGNILERFSAQQFPDLHSELNLSSLELGDSALYFCASSISQGFNEKLFFGSGTQLSVL.

The V call is TRBV7-9, the J call TRBJ2-1, with D possibly TRBD2 on 5 matching bases. Germline CDR1 SEHNR, CDR2 FQNEAQ (reference sequence). Trimming shortened V by 1 base and J by 0 bases, and 13 bases separated the two germline ends. CDR3 length: 17 residues. DNA for the CDR3: TGTGCCAGCAGCTTAGGTTCCCCGGGGAACTCCTACAATGAGCAGTTCTTC. Protein: CASSLGSPGNSYNEQFF.

This chain joins TRBV9 and TRBJ1-1; D may be TRBD1 (6 bases). The CDR3 is 12 amino acids. Per the germline V gene, CDR1 is SGDLS and CDR2 is YYNGEE. V was trimmed by 7 bases and J by 6 bases, leaving 13 bases between them. CDR3 bases: TGTGCCAGCTCCATCGGGGGGCCTGAAGCTTTCTTT. Translated: CASSIGGPEAFF. Full variable domain (outside the CDR3, taken from reference TRBV9 and TRBJ1-1): DSGVTQTPKHLITATGQRVTLRCSPRSGDLSVYWYQQSLDQGLQFLIQYYNGEERAKGNILERFSAQQFPDLHSELNLSSLELGDSALYFCASSIGGPEAFFGQGTRLTVV.

The chain couples TRBV7-8 to TRBJ2-7; D unclear. With 3 bases removed from V and 8 bases from J, the gap between germline ends came to 8 bases. Germline V gene lookup returns CDR1 SGHVS and CDR2 FQNEAQ. This CDR3 is 11 amino acids long. As DNA, the CDR3 is TGTGCCAGCAGCTTCGAGGTGCAGCAGTACTTC. Its translation is CASSFEVQQYF.

The chain recombines TRBV12-5 with TRBJ2-1; 8 bases line up with TRBD2. Germline CDR1 reads LGHNT; CDR2 reads FRNRAP. V dropped 6 bases and J dropped 1; count of bases not matched to a gene: 8. The CDR3 length is 16 residues. The CDR3 DNA reads TGTGCTAGTGGGAAACGGGAGGGCCTATCCTACAATGAGCAGTTCTTC. Its protein is CASGKREGLSYNEQFF.

V is TRBV10-1 and J is TRBJ2-4, with no clear D. V lost 0 bases and J lost 5, with 11 bases in between. This CDR3 region has 15 residues. Germline CDR1 and CDR2: WNHNN and SYGVQD (reference sequence). The CDR3 DNA follows: TGCGCCAGCAGTGAGTCGTCTAGTAGCCAAAACATTCAGTACTTC. Amino acid sequence: CASSESSSSQNIQYF.

The gene calls are TRBV5-6 and TRBJ1-2; TRBD1 matches 11 bases. V trimming: 2 bases; J trimming: 4 bases; junction bases outside the gene matches: 7. The CDR3 has 16 residues. The germline V gene has CDR1 SGHDT and CDR2 YYEEEE. CDR3 sequence (DNA): TGTGCCAGCAGCTTCGGACAGGGGGCCCTCTCCTATGGCTACACCTTC. Translated, it gives CASSFGQGALSYGYTF.

The chain recombines TRBV7-2 with TRBJ1-5, with 11 nucleotides matching TRBD1. Germline values: CDR1 SGHTA, CDR2 FQGNSA. The trim removed 3 bases at V and 7 bases at J, leaving 5 bases unmatched. The CDR3 runs 15 residues. The CDR3 is CASSFRTGGYQPQHF. The CDR3 nucleotides read TGTGCCAGCAGCTTCAGGACAGGGGGCTACCAGCCCCAGCATTTT.

The rearrangement joins TRBV6-5 to TRBJ1-6; 8 bases match TRBD1. Trimming took 10 bases from V and 7 from J; bases not matched to a gene: 9. The CDR3 covers 14 residues. From germline, CDR1 is MNHEY and CDR2 SVGAGI. The CDR3 DNA is TGTGCCATCAGCGACAGGGGCCTCAATTCACCCCTCCACTTT. Translated, it gives CAISDRGLNSPLHF.

The chain has TRBV6-5 and TRBJ1-1; 9 positions agree with TRBD1. V lost 1 base to trimming and J lost 4 bases; unmatched junction nucleotides: 7. The germline gives CDR1 MNHEY, CDR2 SVGAGI. The CDR3 has 16 amino acids. The CDR3 region is CASSYLTGGLGTEAFF. The CDR3 DNA is TGTGCCAGCAGTTACTTGACAGGGGGTTTGGGCACTGAAGCTTTCTTT.

This clone was counted once. CDR3 sequence reads: CAGGLAGSTDTQYF. The CDR3 nucleotides are TGTGCCGGAGGACTAGCGGGAAGCACAGATACGCAGTATTTT. J is TRBJ2-3 and V is TRBV28; 12 positions agree with TRBD2. From germline, CDR1 is MDHEN and CDR2 SYDVKM. Unmatched junction bases numbered 3, after V lost 11 bases and J lost 0 bases. CDR3 length: 14 amino acids.

The rearrangement joins TRBV7-3 to TRBJ2-1; D not resolved. This CDR3 region has 15 residues. The germline V gene encodes CDR1 SGHTA and CDR2 FQGTGA. V lost 2 bases and J lost 0, with 8 bases in between. The CDR3 DNA reads as TGTGCCAGCAGCTTAGAAGGCGGCTCCTACAATGAGCAGTTCTTC. This sequence encodes CASSLEGGSYNEQFF.

The J gene is TRBJ1-5, the V gene TRBV15; 12 nucleotides line up with TRBD1. CDR1 is LNHNV, CDR2 YYDKDF, per germline (reference sequence). This CDR3 region has 17 residues. After removal of 5 bases from V and 6 bases from J, the junction contained 11 bases not matched to a gene. CDR3 sequence: CATSGRDRGQAGQPQHF. The CDR3 DNA follows: TGTGCCACCAGCGGACGGGACAGGGGGCAGGCGGGTCAGCCCCAGCATTTT.

The chain couples TRBV11-3 to TRBJ2-7; D uncertain. This CDR3 comprises 16 residues. V was shortened by 5 bases and J by 5 bases, with 22 bases between the two germline ends. CDR1 SGHNT and CDR2 YENEEA come from the germline V gene. Written as DNA, the CDR3 is TGTGCCAGCAGCCAAACCCTTGGAGCTTTGACTGACGAGCAGTACTTC. Protein: CASSQTLGALTDEQYF.

V usage is TRBV19 and J usage is TRBJ1-5; tentatively, D is TRBD1 (5 bases). The CDR3 runs 15 residues. V was trimmed by 2 bases and J by 6 bases, leaving 14 bases between them. CDR1 LNHDA and CDR2 SQIVND come from the germline V gene (reference sequence). The CDR3 nucleotides are TGTGCCAGTAGTATATTGGCCGACGGGGGTCAGCCCCAGCATTTT. It is translated as CASSILADGGQPQHF.

The CDR3 reads CASSSRQGVTGELFF. CDR3 nucleotides: TGTGCCAGCAGCAGCAGACAGGGAGTTACCGGGGAGCTGTTTTTT. V gene TRBV7-8 combines with J gene TRBJ2-2, with 7 bases fitting TRBD1. V lost 5 bases and J lost 5; bases outside the gene matches: 8. Germline V gene sequence: CDR1 SGHVS, CDR2 FQNEAQ. This CDR3 comprises 15 residues.

The table lists this clone with a count of one. CDR3 region: CASSAGQGDTGELFF. The CDR3 DNA sequence: TGTGCCAGCAGCGCCGGACAGGGCGATACCGGGGAGCTGTTTTTT. J is TRBJ2-2 and V is TRBV9; TRBD1 matches 8 bases. The V gene end was trimmed by 3 bases and the J gene end by 5 bases; junction bases not matched to a gene: 6. The CDR3 spans 15 residues. CDR1 is SGDLS, CDR2 YYNGEE, per germline.

This rearrangement joins TRBV5-4 to TRBJ2-7; 11 bases line up with TRBD2. V trimming: 1 base; J trimming: 2 bases; junction bases outside the gene matches: 5. This CDR3 region has 16 residues. The germline gives CDR1 SGHNT, CDR2 YYREEE (reference sequence). The CDR3 protein is CASSLSSGGHAYEQYF. The CDR3 DNA is TGTGCCAGCAGCTTGTCTAGCGGGGGGCACGCCTACGAGCAGTACTTC.

The V gene is TRBV4-2, the J gene TRBJ1-2, with unresolved D. CDR1 is LGHNA and CDR2 is YNFKEQ in the germline V gene. The CDR3 spans 16 residues. The V end lost 1 base, the J end lost 6 bases, and 18 bases lay between the germline ends. The CDR3: CASSQGVEEDFDGYTF. As DNA, the CDR3 is TGTGCCAGCAGCCAAGGAGTAGAGGAGGACTTTGATGGCTACACCTTC.

The chain recombines TRBV19 with TRBJ1-5; a possible D gene is TRBD1 (6 bases). This CDR3 contains 16 residues. V was cut by 10 bases and J by 3 bases, with 22 bases left in between. Germline-derived CDR1 and CDR2 are LNHDA and SQIVND (reference sequence). The CDR3 sequence is CATGMGTGTNNQPQHF. CDR3 DNA sequence: TGTGCCACAGGCATGGGCACCGGGACAAACAATCAGCCCCAGCATTTT.

This clone was recorded a few times. This chain joins TRBV5-1 and TRBJ1-2; perhaps TRBD1 as D (5 bases). Germline V gives CDR1 SGHRS, CDR2 YFSETQ. Trimming took 0 bases from V and 2 from J, leaving 11 bases between them. This CDR3 region has 15 residues. Here the CDR3 reads CASSLGGAANYGYTF. In DNA, the CDR3 is TGCGCCAGCAGCTTGGGGGGCGCAGCAAACTATGGCTACACCTTC.

V and J are TRBV7-8 and TRBJ1-2; tentatively, D is TRBD1 (5 bases). Trimming stripped 6 bases from V and 4 bases from J, with 18 bases between. The CDR3 loop spans 15 amino acids. Germline CDR1 SGHVS, CDR2 FQNEAQ. CDR3 DNA: TGTGCCAGCAGTCCAACGGGGGGGGTTGTCTATGGCTACACCTTC. This encodes CASSPTGGVVYGYTF.

This clone was observed a handful of times. V usage is TRBV3-1 (or the pseudogene TRBV3-2) and J usage is TRBJ1-2; 8 nucleotides line up with TRBD1. The CDR3 has 15 amino acids. CDR1 and CDR2 (germline): LGHDT, YNNKEL (reference sequence). The trim removed 0 bases at V and 6 bases at J, leaving 6 bases unmatched. The CDR3 loop reads CASSQDSRTGNGYTF. In DNA, the CDR3 is TGTGCCAGCAGCCAAGATTCCAGGACAGGGAATGGCTACACCTTC.

This chain joins TRBV19 and TRBJ2-5; the D gene is possibly TRBD1 (6 bases). Germline V CDR1 and CDR2: LNHDA, SQIVND (reference sequence). Trimming stripped 2 bases from V and 5 bases from J, with 12 bases between. The CDR3 is 14 residues long. The CDR3 nucleotides read TGTGCCAGTAGTATAATGGGGGCGCGGGAGACCCAGTACTTC. This gives the protein CASSIMGARETQYF.